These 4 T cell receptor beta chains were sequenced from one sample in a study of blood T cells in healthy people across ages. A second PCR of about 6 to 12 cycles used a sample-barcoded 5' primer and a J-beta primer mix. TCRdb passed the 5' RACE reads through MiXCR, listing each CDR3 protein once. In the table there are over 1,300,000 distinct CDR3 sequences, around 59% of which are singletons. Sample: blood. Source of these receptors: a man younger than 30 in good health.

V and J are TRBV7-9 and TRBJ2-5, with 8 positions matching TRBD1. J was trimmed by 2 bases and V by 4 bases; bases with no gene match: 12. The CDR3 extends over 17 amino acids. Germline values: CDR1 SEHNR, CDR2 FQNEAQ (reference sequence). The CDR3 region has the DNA TGTGCCAGCAGCTCACCTAGGCACGACAGGGGTCAAGAGACCCAGTACTTC. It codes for CASSSPRHDRGQETQYF.

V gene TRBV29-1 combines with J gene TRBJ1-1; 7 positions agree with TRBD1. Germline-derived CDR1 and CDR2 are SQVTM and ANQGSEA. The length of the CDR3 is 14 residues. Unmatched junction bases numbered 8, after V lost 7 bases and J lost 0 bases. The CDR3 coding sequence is TGCAGCGCGGTCCGGGGGACAGTGAACACTGAAGCTTTCTTT. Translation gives CSAVRGTVNTEAFF.

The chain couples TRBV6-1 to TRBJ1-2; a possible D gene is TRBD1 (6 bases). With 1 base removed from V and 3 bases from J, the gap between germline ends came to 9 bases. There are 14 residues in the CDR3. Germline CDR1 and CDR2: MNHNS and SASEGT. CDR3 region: CASSEGTVYYGYTF. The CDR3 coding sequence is TGTGCCAGCAGTGAAGGGACAGTCTACTATGGCTACACCTTC.

CDR3 sequence (DNA): TGTGCCAGCAGTGGGAACGAGCCTGAAGCTTTCTTT. This sequence encodes CASSGNEPEAFF. The chain employs TRBV6-5 and TRBJ1-1; no definite D call. CDR1 is MNHEY and CDR2 is SVGAGI in the germline V gene. V lost 5 bases to trimming and J lost 6 bases, with 10 bases between them. The CDR3 is 12 amino acids.